The 21 T cell receptor beta chains presented below share a single source sample, sequenced in a study of control samples from healthy donors and cancer patients (dated by TCRdb to the early 2020s). Library preparation was by the immunoSEQ multiplex PCR assay. The immuneACCESS repertoire file appears here via TCRdb, limited to in-frame rearrangements. These files lack a portion of the clones; in checked studies, under half of the deficit traces to unresolved V genes, and the cause of the others is not known. This sample holds about 140,000 clones; around 90% were observed only once. The leading ten clones occupy approximately 6.8% of the sample. Specimen: blood. The receptors stem from a man aged 18 to 29 in good health.

This chain uses TRBV12-3 or TRBV12-4 with TRBJ1-2; 8 bases line up with TRBD1. The CDR3 spans 13 residues. V lost 1 base, J lost 8 bases, and 3 bases stayed unmatched. CDR3 protein: CASSLGTGRGYTF. Written as DNA, the CDR3 is TGTGCCAGCAGTTTAGGGACAGGGCGCGGCTACACCTTC.

CDR3 coding DNA: TGTGCCTGGAGCTCCCCTCGGGGTTTTTCTGAAGCTTTCTTT. The encoded protein is CAWSSPRGFSEAFF. The V and J genes are TRBV30 and TRBJ1-1; D unclear. The CDR3 totals 14 residues. Germline V gene lookup returns CDR1 GTSNPN and CDR2 SVGIG (reference sequence). Trimming stripped 3 bases from V and 6 bases from J, with 17 bases between.

The chain joins TRBV30 to TRBJ1-5, with no clear D. V shed 1 base and J shed 4 bases, with 14 bases lying between them. This CDR3 is 15 amino acids long. Germline values: CDR1 GTSNPN, CDR2 SVGIG (reference sequence). The CDR3 DNA reads as TGTGCCTGGAGTGGGCCCGGGGTCGGGAATCAGCCCCAGCATTTT. This encodes CAWSGPGVGNQPQHF.

The rearrangement links TRBV7-3 to TRBJ1-1; possible D gene TRBD1, 5 bases. CDR3 length equals 13 residues. Trimming removed 5 bases at V and 1 base at J, with 8 bases between. Germline V gene data show CDR1 as SGHTA and CDR2 as FQGTGA. CDR3 nucleotide sequence: TGTGCCAGCAGCGGACACAGGAACACTGAAGCTTTCTTT. It encodes CASSGHRNTEAFF.

The chain joins TRBV27 to TRBJ1-5; 9 bases are shared with TRBD1. The CDR3 has 15 residues. The V gene's germline CDR1 is MNHEY and CDR2 SMNVEV (reference sequence). V was pared by 5 bases and J by 6 bases, with 8 bases of the junction left unmatched. The DNA of the CDR3 is TGTGCCAGCAGTCCCACAGGGGGCGTTCGTCAGCCCCAGCATTTT. It is translated as CASSPTGGVRQPQHF.

The chain carries TRBV5-6 and TRBJ2-2; D may correspond to TRBD1 or TRBD2 (5 bases each). The V gene lost 4 bases and the J gene lost 4 bases, with 17 bases spanning the gap. Germline CDR1 and CDR2: SGHDT and YYEEEE. This CDR3 is built from 16 residues. CDR3 sequence: CASSKRDGWLTGELFF. In DNA, the CDR3 is TGTGCCAGCAGCAAGAGGGACGGCTGGCTCACCGGGGAGCTGTTTTTT.

This chain joins TRBV4-2 and TRBJ1-5, with 7 bases identical to TRBD1. CDR1 and CDR2 (germline): LGHNA, YNFKEQ. The V gene end was trimmed by 2 bases and the J gene end by 4 bases; junction bases not matched to a gene: 8. This CDR3 region has 16 residues. DNA for the CDR3: TGTGCCAGCAGCCAAACGAAGGCAGGGGGTAATCAGCCCCAGCATTTT. Its translation: CASSQTKAGGNQPQHF.

The V gene is TRBV27, the J gene TRBJ1-2, with a possible D match to TRBD1 (5 bases). Germline V gene lookup returns CDR1 MNHEY and CDR2 SMNVEV (reference sequence). Trimming pared 8 bases from V and 8 bases from J, leaving 18 bases between. The CDR3 extends over 13 amino acids. Here the CDR3 reads CASAGTWVGGYTF. The CDR3 DNA reads TGTGCCAGCGCTGGGACGTGGGTTGGGGGCTACACCTTC.

The chain links TRBV18 to TRBJ2-7; D is undetermined. Germline assignment: CDR1 KGHSH and CDR2 LQKENI. The ends were cut back, 5 bases at V and 4 bases at J, with 6 bases in the middle. The CDR3 is 11 amino acids. The CDR3 loop is CASSADYEQYF. The CDR3 DNA is TGTGCCAGCTCAGCAGATTACGAGCAGTACTTC.

The chain uses TRBV6-2 or TRBV6-3 and TRBJ1-5; no firm D call. V lost 0 bases and J lost 12, with 12 bases in between. CDR1 and CDR2 from the germline V gene are MNHEY and SVGEGT. The CDR3 length is 13 residues. This CDR3 is CASSYSMTADQHF. The CDR3 bases are TGTGCCAGCAGTTACTCGATGACTGCAGACCAGCATTTT.

In this sample, this clone turned up once. This sequence joins TRBV7-3 and TRBJ1-2, with 9 bases aligning to TRBD1. Trimming at V came to 5 bases and at J to 5 bases, leaving 6 bases not matched to a gene. Germline V gene lookup returns CDR1 SGHTA and CDR2 FQGTGA. The CDR3 is made up of 14 amino acids. In nucleotides, the CDR3 is TGTGCCAGCAGCCCGACAGGGGGGGGTTATGGCTACACCTTC. As protein: CASSPTGGGYGYTF.

In DNA, the CDR3 is TGTGCCAGCAGTGAGGACAGGGTACGGTCACCCCTCCACTTT. Protein product: CASSEDRVRSPLHF. The rearrangement uses TRBV6-1 and TRBJ1-6; 8 positions agree with TRBD1. The V segment lost 3 bases and the J segment 10 bases; nucleotides outside the gene matches: 5. The germline CDR1 and CDR2 sequences are MNHNS and SASEGT. CDR3 length equals 14 residues.

The V gene is TRBV11-2, the J gene TRBJ1-1; TRBD1 is a possible D gene (5 bases). Germline V gene lookup returns CDR1 SGHAT and CDR2 FQNNGV. V was cut by 2 bases and J by 2 bases, with 9 bases left in between. The CDR3 extends over 14 amino acids. This CDR3 reads CASSLFGGNTEAFF. The CDR3 DNA reads TGTGCCAGCAGCTTATTTGGGGGAAACACTGAAGCTTTCTTT.

The chain is built from TRBV6-2 or TRBV6-3 and TRBJ2-2; 9 bases align to TRBD1. Germline CDR1 and CDR2: MNHEY and SVGEGT. The CDR3 has 16 residues. V lost 0 bases to trimming and J lost 4 bases; unmatched junction nucleotides: 3. CDR3 sequence: CASSYSAGQGTGELFF. The CDR3 nucleotides read TGTGCCAGCAGTTACTCGGCGGGACAGGGCACCGGGGAGCTGTTTTTT.

V gene TRBV7-2 combines with J gene TRBJ2-7; no clear D. Per germline, CDR1 SGHTA and CDR2 FQGNSA. Deletions cut 2 bases from V and 4 bases from J, with 6 bases between. CDR3 length: 12 amino acids. The CDR3 coding sequence is TGTGCCAGCAGCTTATACACGTACGAGCAGTACTTC. Translation gives CASSLYTYEQYF.

This chain uses TRBV4-1 with TRBJ2-1; perhaps TRBD2 as D (6 bases). CDR1 MGHRA and CDR2 YSYEKL come from the germline V gene. The length of the CDR3 is 17 residues. The V gene lost 3 bases and the J gene lost 5 bases, with 20 bases spanning the gap. CDR3 loop: CASSHPLGGGYHNEQFF. The CDR3 nucleotides read TGCGCCAGCAGCCACCCGCTGGGGGGTGGCTACCACAATGAGCAGTTCTTC.

This clone was seen more than once but under ten times. The chain recombines TRBV4-3 with TRBJ1-1, with D maybe TRBD1 (6 bases). Germline CDR1 is LGHNA and CDR2 is YSLEER. The CDR3 extends over 15 amino acids. Trimming removed 6 bases at V and 1 base at J, with 15 bases between. CDR3 sequence reads: CASSPDARGNTEAFF. DNA for the CDR3: TGCGCCAGCAGTCCCGACGCCAGGGGGAACACTGAAGCTTTCTTT.

This clone was observed a handful of times. The sample contains more than one DNA sequence encoding this CDR3. The chain uses TRBV6-5 and TRBJ1-2, with TRBD1 matching 9 bases. This CDR3 region has 13 residues. Germline loops: CDR1 MNHEY, CDR2 SVGAGI. Trimming took 0 bases from V and 8 from J; bases not matched to a gene: 1. CDR3 in DNA: TGTGCCAGCAGTTACTCAACAGGGGGCGGCTACACCTTC. It codes for CASSYSTGGGYTF.

CDR3 in amino acids: CASSRFGFQETQYF. The DNA of the CDR3 is TGTGCCAGCAGCCGTTTTGGTTTCCAAGAGACCCAGTACTTC. The chain is built from TRBV5-6 and TRBJ2-5; D gene unclear. CDR1 is SGHDT, CDR2 YYEEEE, per germline. The V gene lost 4 bases and the J gene lost 1 base, with 11 bases spanning the gap. This CDR3 contains 14 residues.

The chain joins TRBV5-5 to TRBJ1-4; 9 positions match TRBD1. V lost 4 bases, J lost 5 bases, and 3 bases stayed unmatched. Germline V gene lookup returns CDR1 SGHKS and CDR2 YYEKEE (reference sequence). CDR3 length: 14 amino acids. The CDR3 coding sequence is TGTGCCAGCAGCAGCGGACAGGGGAATGAAAAACTGTTTTTT. Translated: CASSSGQGNEKLFF. Combining the CDR3 with reference TRBV5-5 and TRBJ1-4 gives the whole variable domain DAGVTQSPTHLIKTRGQQVTLRCSPISGHKSVSWYQQVLGQGPQFIFQYYEKEERGRGNFPDRFSARQFPNYSSELNVNALLLGDSALYLCASSSGQGNEKLFFGSGTQLSVL.

The CDR3 protein is CASSQEGGTNTGELFF. The CDR3 DNA reads TGCGCCAGCAGCCAAGAAGGGGGGACCAACACCGGGGAGCTGTTTTTT. The chain recombines TRBV4-1 with TRBJ2-2, with D perhaps matching TRBD1 or TRBD2 (6 bases each). This CDR3 has 16 amino acids. Per germline, CDR1 MGHRA and CDR2 YSYEKL. V was pared by 0 bases and J by 2 bases, with 10 bases between.